These 27 T cell receptor beta chains were all obtained from the same sample, sequenced in a study of control samples from healthy donors and cancer patients. TCRdb keeps only in-frame clones here, not all; method: immunoSEQ multiplex PCR. The top ten clones hold 8% of a sample with just under 100,000 clones, approximately 93% of them seen once. The sample comprised blood. These receptor sequences come from a young man in good health.

The V call is TRBV5-1, the J call TRBJ2-1, with unresolved D. V lost 0 bases and J lost 7, with 14 bases in between. Germline assignment: CDR1 SGHRS and CDR2 YFSETQ. The CDR3 is made up of 15 amino acids. CDR3 loop: CASSLEPESNNEQFF. CDR3 nucleotides: TGCGCCAGCAGCTTGGAACCCGAAAGCAATAATGAGCAGTTCTTC.

This chain's CDR3 is CASSPDSGNTIYF. The CDR3 DNA is TGTGCCAGCAGTCCCGATTCTGGAAACACCATATATTTT. The chain recombines TRBV6-5 with TRBJ1-3; D unclear. The CDR3 spans 13 residues. Trimming removed 5 bases from V and 1 base from J, with 6 bases in between. Germline V gene lookup returns CDR1 MNHEY and CDR2 SVGAGI.

This chain uses TRBV11-2 with TRBJ1-1; no firm D call. The germline V and J ends were trimmed by 2 bases and 0 bases, with 7 bases remaining between them. This CDR3 contains 14 residues. Germline CDR1 SGHAT, CDR2 FQNNGV. This chain's CDR3 is CASSLNSLNTEAFF. The DNA of the CDR3 is TGTGCCAGCAGCTTAAACAGCCTGAACACTGAAGCTTTCTTT.

V and J are TRBV11-3 and TRBJ2-7, with 9 bases lining up with TRBD1. Germline V gives CDR1 SGHNT, CDR2 YENEEA. There are 15 residues in the CDR3. With V trimmed by 5 bases and J by 5 bases, 10 bases remained unmatched. The CDR3 DNA reads TGTGCCAGCAGCCCCTCCGGGACAGGGACCCACGAGCAGTACTTC. It translates to CASSPSGTGTHEQYF.

V usage is TRBV30 and J usage is TRBJ2-7; 8 nucleotides align to TRBD1. The CDR3 totals 14 residues. Germline lookup yields CDR1 GTSNPN and CDR2 SVGIG (reference sequence). J lost 5 bases, V lost 5 bases, and 11 bases had no gene match. The CDR3 spells CAWARTGWTNEQYF. The CDR3 coding sequence is TGTGCCTGGGCCCGGACAGGGTGGACCAACGAGCAGTACTTC. The full variable domain, with the rest looked up from reference TRBV30 and TRBJ2-7, is SQTIHQWPATLVQPVGSPLSLECTVEGTSNPNLYWYRQAAGRGLQLLFYSVGIGQISSEVPQNLSASRPQDRQFILSSKKLLLSDSGFYLCAWARTGWTNEQYFGPGTRLTVT.

The chain carries TRBV3-1 (or the pseudogene TRBV3-2) and TRBJ1-2; the D is unclear. The germline V gene has CDR1 LGHDT and CDR2 YNNKEL (reference sequence). V lost 2 bases to trimming and J lost 6 bases, with 13 bases between them. This CDR3 has 14 residues. CDR3 in DNA: TGTGCCAGCAGCCAATCAACGTACGGGGATGGCTACACCTTC. Residues: CASSQSTYGDGYTF.

The chain couples TRBV30 to TRBJ2-1; 10 nucleotides line up with TRBD2. With 4 bases clipped from V and 4 bases from J, the junction kept 16 bases outside the gene matches. The V gene's germline CDR1 is GTSNPN and CDR2 SVGIG (reference sequence). The CDR3 is made up of 18 amino acids. CDR3 sequence reads: CAWTSARTSGADYNEQFF. CDR3 in DNA: TGTGCCTGGACCTCGGCCAGGACTAGCGGTGCGGATTACAATGAGCAGTTCTTC.

The V and J genes are TRBV5-1 and TRBJ2-7; 7 positions agree with TRBD2. Germline V gene lookup returns CDR1 SGHRS and CDR2 YFSETQ. The CDR3 consists of 12 residues. Trimming at V came to 4 bases and at J to 7 bases, leaving 5 bases not matched to a gene. CDR3 sequence reads: CASSGAGVEQYF. CDR3 nucleotide sequence: TGCGCCAGCAGCGGCGCGGGGGTGGAGCAGTACTTC.

The chain is built from TRBV2 and TRBJ2-7, with D unresolved. The ends were cut back, 2 bases at V and 1 base at J, with 6 bases in the middle. Germline V lookup: CDR1 SNHLY, CDR2 FYNNEI. This CDR3 contains 13 residues. CDR3 residues: CASSESTSYEQYF. CDR3 DNA sequence: TGTGCCAGCAGTGAATCGACATCCTACGAGCAGTACTTC.

V and J are TRBV5-4 and TRBJ2-1; 10 bases agree with TRBD2. CDR1 and CDR2 (germline): SGHNT, YYREEE (reference sequence). This CDR3 contains 16 residues. V was clipped by 2 bases and J by 6 bases; unmatched bases: 8. The CDR3 protein is CASSFPPLAGPNEQFF. The CDR3 DNA sequence: TGTGCCAGCAGCTTCCCCCCACTAGCGGGACCCAATGAGCAGTTCTTC.

In this sample, this clone turned up once. The V gene is TRBV7-2, the J gene TRBJ2-5; 8 nucleotides line up with TRBD1. The CDR3 has 14 residues. The J segment lost 1 base and the V segment lost 4 bases, leaving 2 bases of the junction unmatched. The V gene's germline CDR1 is SGHTA and CDR2 FQGNSA. The CDR3 region is CASSSGGPQETQYF. The CDR3 nucleotides are TGTGCCAGCAGCTCAGGGGGCCCCCAAGAGACCCAGTACTTC.

This chain connects TRBV6-5 to TRBJ2-6; D might be TRBD2 (6 bases). Germline V lookup: CDR1 MNHEY, CDR2 SVGAGI. V dropped 8 bases and J dropped 2 bases, with 10 bases sitting between them. The CDR3 is 14 amino acids. The CDR3 DNA sequence: TGTGCCAGCGGACTAAACACTGGGGCCAACGTCCTGACTTTC. Translating gives CASGLNTGANVLTF.

This chain joins TRBV30 and TRBJ1-6; D not certain. In germline, CDR1 is GTSNPN, CDR2 SVGIG (reference sequence). Trimming shortened V by 0 bases and J by 8 bases, and 8 bases separated the two germline ends. The CDR3 has 13 amino acids. This CDR3 reads CAWSVLWDSPLHF. Here the CDR3 DNA reads TGTGCCTGGAGTGTACTTTGGGATTCACCCCTCCACTTT.

This chain joins TRBV11-3 and TRBJ2-1, with D uncertain. This CDR3 is 13 amino acids long. CDR1 and CDR2 from the germline V gene are SGHNT and YENEEA. The ends were cut back, 0 bases at V and 9 bases at J, with 9 bases in the middle. CDR3 coding DNA: TGTGCCAGCAGCTTAGATCTGGCCGCTGAGCAGTTCTTC. This codes for CASSLDLAAEQFF.

The V and J genes are TRBV2 and TRBJ2-3; TRBD1 matches at 7 bases. J was trimmed by 1 base and V by 10 bases; bases with no gene match: 8. Germline V gives CDR1 SNHLY, CDR2 FYNNEI. This CDR3 has 14 amino acids. The CDR3 DNA follows: TGTGCCACCCAGGGGGACAGTCGCACAGATACGCAGTATTTT. It translates to CATQGDSRTDTQYF.

This clone showed up just a few times. This rearrangement joins TRBV5-5 to TRBJ2-3, with TRBD2 matching over 11 bases. V trimming: 6 bases; J trimming: 4 bases; junction bases outside the gene matches: 10. This CDR3 is 16 amino acids long. CDR1 is SGHKS, CDR2 YYEKEE, per germline (reference sequence). The CDR3 is CASNLLAGATSDTQYF. CDR3 DNA sequence: TGTGCCAGCAACTTACTAGCGGGAGCGACCTCAGATACGCAGTATTTT. The whole variable domain, remainder taken from reference TRBV5-5 and TRBJ2-3, is DAGVTQSPTHLIKTRGQQVTLRCSPISGHKSVSWYQQVLGQGPQFIFQYYEKEERGRGNFPDRFSARQFPNYSSELNVNALLLGDSALYLCASNLLAGATSDTQYFGPGTRLTVL.

DNA of the CDR3: TGTGCCAGCAGCAAATGCCTTGAAGCTTTCTTT. Translated: CASSKCLEAFF. The chain combines TRBV21-1 with TRBJ1-1. TRBV21-1 is a documented pseudogene. The CDR3 runs 11 residues.

The rearrangement uses TRBV14 and TRBJ1-6, with TRBD1 identical over 7 bases. V lost 3 bases and J lost 0; bases outside the gene matches: 8. The CDR3 extends over 18 amino acids. CDR1 SGHDN and CDR2 FVKESK come from the germline V gene. As DNA, the CDR3 is TGTGCCAGCAGCCATAGGGACAGTCTAAGCTCCTATAATTCACCCCTCCACTTT. Translating gives CASSHRDSLSSYNSPLHF. The variable domain in full, completed from reference TRBV14 and TRBJ1-6, reads EAGVTQFPSHSVIEKGQTVTLRCDPISGHDNLYWYRRVMGKEIKFLLHFVKESKQDESGMPNNRFLAERTGGTYSTLKVQPAELEDSGVYFCASSHRDSLSSYNSPLHFGNGTRLTVT.

The chain carries TRBV28 and TRBJ2-7, with TRBD1 matching over 9 bases. Trimming at V came to 2 bases and at J to 3 bases, leaving 11 bases not matched to a gene. This CDR3 spans 17 amino acids. CDR1 and CDR2 (germline): MDHEN, SYDVKM. CDR3 sequence reads: CASSLPRAGTGNYEQYF. CDR3 bases: TGTGCCAGCAGTTTACCCCGAGCCGGGACAGGGAACTACGAGCAGTACTTC.

This chain uses TRBV6-5 with TRBJ1-3; D is unclear. The CDR3 runs 13 residues. V was shortened by 8 bases and J by 0 bases, with 8 bases between the two germline ends. Germline lookup yields CDR1 MNHEY and CDR2 SVGAGI. The CDR3 loop reads CASVRDSGNTIYF. CDR3 nucleotide sequence: TGTGCCAGCGTGAGGGACTCTGGAAACACCATATATTTT.

The chain carries TRBV6-5 and TRBJ2-2; D is unclear. The CDR3 runs to 15 residues. Between the trimmed V and J ends, which lost 7 bases and 7 bases, there was a span of 19 bases. Germline CDR1 MNHEY, CDR2 SVGAGI. CDR3 amino acids: CASNAAWGGSGELFF. The CDR3 DNA follows: TGTGCCAGCAACGCGGCATGGGGTGGAAGCGGGGAGCTGTTTTTT.

The chain employs TRBV18 and TRBJ2-2; D call uncertain. Germline V gene sequence: CDR1 KGHSH, CDR2 LQKENI. V was trimmed by 1 base and J by 2 bases, leaving 11 bases between them. The length of the CDR3 is 16 residues. CDR3 in DNA: TGTGCCAGCTCACCACGAGATGGGGAAAACACCGGGGAGCTGTTTTTT. It translates to CASSPRDGENTGELFF. The variable domain in full, with the rest retrieved from reference TRBV18 and TRBJ2-2, is NAGVMQNPRHLVRRRGQEARLRCSPMKGHSHVYWYRQLPEEGLKFMVYLQKENIIDESGMPKERFSAEFPKEGPSILRIQQVVRGDSAAYFCASSPRDGENTGELFFGEGSRLTVL.

This clone was picked up one time. This chain uses TRBV27 with TRBJ1-2; a weak D match, TRBD1 (5 bases). Trimming took 3 bases from V and 7 from J, leaving 12 bases between them. CDR1 is MNHEY, CDR2 SMNVEV, per germline (reference sequence). The CDR3 totals 13 residues. The CDR3: CASSFTPGSGYTF. The CDR3, as DNA: TGTGCCAGCAGTTTTACCCCAGGGTCTGGCTACACCTTC.

In its sample, this clone was seen once. The rearrangement joins TRBV27 to TRBJ1-2; D uncertain. The V gene's germline CDR1 is MNHEY and CDR2 SMNVEV (reference sequence). The V end was cut by 7 bases, the J end by 7 bases, with 10 bases between. This CDR3 comprises 11 residues. The CDR3 nucleotides read TGTGCCAGCAATGGAGGGAGTGGCTACACCTTC. It yields the protein CASNGGSGYTF.

This chain joins TRBV27 and TRBJ2-1; 7 bases fit TRBD2. Trimming cost V 3 bases and J 16 bases; bases outside gene matches: 9. Germline V lookup: CDR1 MNHEY, CDR2 SMNVEV (reference sequence). CDR3 size: 12 residues. This CDR3 reads CASSFSAGTTFF. The CDR3 coding sequence is TGTGCCAGCAGTTTTTCAGCGGGAACGACTTTCTTC.

The chain recombines TRBV15 with TRBJ1-1; the D gene is possibly TRBD1 (5 bases). V gave up 8 bases and J gave up 2 bases, with 18 bases separating them. The CDR3 runs 15 residues. Germline V gene lookup returns CDR1 LNHNV and CDR2 YYDKDF (reference sequence). Here the CDR3 reads CATRPDSHVNTEAFF. CDR3 DNA: TGTGCCACCCGTCCCGACAGTCATGTAAACACTGAAGCTTTCTTT.

V gene TRBV9 combines with J gene TRBJ2-7; no firm D call. Germline V gives CDR1 SGDLS, CDR2 YYNGEE. The CDR3 has 13 residues. V lost 4 bases to trimming and J lost 5 bases, with 13 bases between them. CDR3: CASSPRGRDEQYF. In DNA form, the CDR3 reads TGTGCCAGCAGCCCCAGAGGCCGAGACGAGCAGTACTTC.